The sequence of this T cell receptor beta chain was determined in a study of Ad26.COV2.S vaccination and SARS-CoV-2 variants. Study details: Once, or twice with 56 days between doses, Ad26.COV2.S was given intramuscularly.

The study, taken as a whole, reports: Vaccine recipients surpassed placebo recipients in spike-specific TCR breadth.

Treatment specified: approximately 18 received Ad26.COV2.S at low or high dose, single or two shots; 5 received placebo; per-sample allocation not given. Samples came from day 63 after the first vaccine or placebo injection. As concerns this clone: Antigen specificity is unknown.

The germline V gene has CDR1 SGHTA and CDR2 FQGNSA. The germline V and J ends were trimmed by 6 bases and 4 bases, with 21 bases remaining between them. The CDR3 runs to 16 residues. Assay: immunoSEQ multiplex PCR; the TCRdb copy retains only in-frame clones and omits some. The table lists more than 300,000 clones, 65% to 90% of them singletons. The source is a person between 18 and 65 years old who received the Ad26.COV2.S COVID-19 vaccine or a placebo. The chain employs TRBV7-2 and TRBJ2-5; a weak D match, TRBD1 (6 bases). Material: peripheral blood, obtained in a trial of Ad26.COV2.S vaccine versus placebo. For the CDR3, the DNA is TGTGCCAGCAGTATAGGACAGACCTCCTTAGGAGAGACCCAGTACTTC. Translated, it gives CASSIGQTSLGETQYF.